Sequencing of this TCR beta chain was carried out in a study of T cells in Graves' hyperthyroidism and ophthalmopathy. What was amplified from RNA transcripts were TCR beta CDR3 regions. First-round RT-PCR of the TCR CDR3 relied on the HTBI primer set. MiXCR, run by TCRdb on the multiplex PCR reads, gives a single entry per CDR3 protein. The table has more than 550,000 distinct CDR3 sequences, roughly 20% seen once. This clonotype has a handful of counts. Its matching antigen is unknown. Study-level points and caveats: Researchers found most expanded thyroid clonotypes above 0.001 in blood as well.

The sequenced sample consisted of blood. This sequence was found in a woman aged 45 to 65 with Graves' hyperthyroidism that later progressed to Graves' ophthalmopathy.

CDR3 sequence (DNA): TGTGCCAGTAGTATGGAGGGATCACCCCTCCACTTT. This sequence encodes CASSMEGSPLHF. V is TRBV19 and J is TRBJ1-6; D gene unclear. Germline V gives CDR1 LNHDA, CDR2 SQIVND (reference sequence). Trimming shortened V by 3 bases and J by 10 bases, and 7 bases separated the two germline ends. The CDR3 has 12 residues.